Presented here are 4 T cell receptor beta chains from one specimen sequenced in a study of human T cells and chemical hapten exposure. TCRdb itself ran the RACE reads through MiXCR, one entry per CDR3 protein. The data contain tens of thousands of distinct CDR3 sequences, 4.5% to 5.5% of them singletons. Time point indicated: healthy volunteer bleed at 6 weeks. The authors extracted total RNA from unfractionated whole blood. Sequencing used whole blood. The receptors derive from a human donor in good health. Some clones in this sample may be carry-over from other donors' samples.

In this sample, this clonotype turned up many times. This chain's CDR3 is CASSSRMDPSHTDTQYF. The CDR3, as DNA: TGTGCCAGCAGTTCTAGGATGGACCCTTCACACACAGATACGCAGTATTTT. V and J are TRBV12-3 or TRBV12-4 and TRBJ2-3; D is uncertain. Deletions cut 4 bases from V and 2 bases from J, with 19 bases between. The CDR3 has 17 amino acids.

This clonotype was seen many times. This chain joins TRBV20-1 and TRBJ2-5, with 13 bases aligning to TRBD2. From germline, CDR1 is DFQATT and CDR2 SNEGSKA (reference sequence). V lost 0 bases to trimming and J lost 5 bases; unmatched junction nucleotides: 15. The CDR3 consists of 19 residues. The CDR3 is CSARDPGLAGRPVGETQYF. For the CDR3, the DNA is TGCAGTGCTAGAGATCCGGGACTAGCGGGGAGGCCCGTCGGGGAGACCCAGTACTTC.

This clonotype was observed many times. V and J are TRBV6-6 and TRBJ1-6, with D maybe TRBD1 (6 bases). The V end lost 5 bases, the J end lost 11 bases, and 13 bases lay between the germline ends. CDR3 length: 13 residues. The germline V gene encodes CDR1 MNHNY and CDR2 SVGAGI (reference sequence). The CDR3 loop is CASSRQDKTPLHF. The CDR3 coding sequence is TGTGCCAGCAGTCGACAGGACAAGACACCCCTCCACTTT.

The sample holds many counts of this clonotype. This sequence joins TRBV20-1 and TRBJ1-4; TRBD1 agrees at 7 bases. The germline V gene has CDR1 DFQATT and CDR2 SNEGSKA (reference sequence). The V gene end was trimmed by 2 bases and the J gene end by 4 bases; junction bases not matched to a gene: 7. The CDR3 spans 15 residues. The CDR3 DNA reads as TGCAGTGCTAGAAATTTGGGACAGCATAATGAAAAACTGTTTTTT. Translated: CSARNLGQHNEKLFF.